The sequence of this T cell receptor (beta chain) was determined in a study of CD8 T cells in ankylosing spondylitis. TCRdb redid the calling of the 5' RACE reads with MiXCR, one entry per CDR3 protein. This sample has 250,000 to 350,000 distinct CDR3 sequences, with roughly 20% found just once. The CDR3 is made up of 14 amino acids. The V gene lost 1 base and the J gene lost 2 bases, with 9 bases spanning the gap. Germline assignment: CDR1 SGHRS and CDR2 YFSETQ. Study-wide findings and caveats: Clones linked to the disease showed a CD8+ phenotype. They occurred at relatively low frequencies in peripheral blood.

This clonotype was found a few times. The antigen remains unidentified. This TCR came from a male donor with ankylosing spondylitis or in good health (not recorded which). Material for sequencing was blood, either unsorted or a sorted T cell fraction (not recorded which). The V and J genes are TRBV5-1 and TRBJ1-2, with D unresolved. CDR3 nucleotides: TGCGCCAGCAGCTTGCTGCAGGAGAACTATGGCTACACCTTC. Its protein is CASSLLQENYGYTF.